This T cell receptor (beta chain) was retrieved from a study of T cell responses to AZD1222 COVID-19 vaccine. Study-wide findings and caveats: Most donors were white British, females outnumbered males, and clonal diversity was possibly underestimated. Elevations in Spike-specific TCR breadth and depth followed administration of two AZD1222 doses. Spike as a whole was targeted by vaccine-associated CD4 TCRs, dominant at 160-218 and 743-854.

On this clone itself: Its specificity is unknown.

The protocol was immunoSEQ multiplex PCR, while the TCRdb copy is restricted to in-frame clones and leaves out a portion. This table holds 140,000 or so clones, approximately 89% found once. Looked up from germline, CDR1 is SQVTM and CDR2 is ANQGSEA. The CDR3 consists of 13 residues. V was trimmed by 7 bases and J by 1 base, leaving 10 bases between them. The genes are TRBV29-1 and TRBJ2-2; D perhaps matches TRBD2 (5 bases). This TCR derives from an adult in good health. Sequences were derived from peripheral blood, sampled on day 0 of AZD1222 vaccination. CDR3 sequence reads: CSGERQNTGELFF. The DNA of the CDR3 is TGCAGCGGCGAGCGGCAGAACACCGGGGAGCTGTTTTTT.